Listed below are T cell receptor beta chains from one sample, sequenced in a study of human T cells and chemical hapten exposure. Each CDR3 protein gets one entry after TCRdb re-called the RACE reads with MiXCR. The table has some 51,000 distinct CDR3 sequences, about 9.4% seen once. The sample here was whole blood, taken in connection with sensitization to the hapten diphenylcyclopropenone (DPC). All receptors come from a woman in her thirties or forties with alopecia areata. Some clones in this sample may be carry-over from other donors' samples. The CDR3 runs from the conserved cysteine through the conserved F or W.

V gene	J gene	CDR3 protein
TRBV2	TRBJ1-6	CASGSGSPLHF
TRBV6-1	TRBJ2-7	CASSVERGEQYF
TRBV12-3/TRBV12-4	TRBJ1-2	CASSSTGKAGYTF
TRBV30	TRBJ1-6	CAWSTWGQGRSPLHF
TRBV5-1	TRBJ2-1	CASSGGPSNEQFF
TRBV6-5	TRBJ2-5	CASHRGQETQYF
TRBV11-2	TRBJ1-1	CASSLWGGNTEAFF
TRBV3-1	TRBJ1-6	CASSQDFSPLHF
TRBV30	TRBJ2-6	CAWMRNGANVLTF
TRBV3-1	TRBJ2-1	CASSQDWASGSEQFF
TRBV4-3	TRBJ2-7	CASSQLIGGRDEQYF
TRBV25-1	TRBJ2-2	CASSVQGTDTGELFF
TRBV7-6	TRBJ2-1	CASSSDREPYNEQFF
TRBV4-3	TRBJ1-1	CASSQDRSRGEAFF
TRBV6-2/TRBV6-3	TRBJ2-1	CASTAGLAVPEQFF
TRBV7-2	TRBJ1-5	CASSLGLNQPQHF
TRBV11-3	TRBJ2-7	CASSLAHGPYEQYF
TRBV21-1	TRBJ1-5	CASSKGQPCNQPQHF
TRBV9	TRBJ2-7	CASSGGDYEQYF
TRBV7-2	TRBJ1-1	CASSRQAVNTEAFF
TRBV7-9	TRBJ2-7	CASSQTGRNEQYF
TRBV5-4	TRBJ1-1	CASSSGPRTTEAFF
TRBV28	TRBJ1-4	CASSAGGMGEKLFF
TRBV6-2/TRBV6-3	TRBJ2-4	CASTSRSGGAKNIQYF
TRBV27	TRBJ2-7	CASRWQGRTYEQYF
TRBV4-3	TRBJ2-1	CASSPGWKNEQFF
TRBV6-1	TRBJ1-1	CASTGAGESAEAFF
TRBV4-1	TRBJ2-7	CASSQRLIYEQYF
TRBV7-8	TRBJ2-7	CAISDRVTPYEQYF
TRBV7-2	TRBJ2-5	CASSFPWRETQYF
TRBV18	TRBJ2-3	CASSSTGGADTQYF
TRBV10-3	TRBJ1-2	CAIQGQLEGYTF
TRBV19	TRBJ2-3	CASSIGARMTDTQYF
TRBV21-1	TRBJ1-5	CASSKVTRQGGQPQHF
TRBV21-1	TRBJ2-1	CASSKSGLADYNEQFF
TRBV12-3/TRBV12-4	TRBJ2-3	CASSLGLSTDTQYF
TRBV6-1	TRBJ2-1	CASSPGQGAYNEQFF
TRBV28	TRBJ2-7	CASSLAGLPGEQYF
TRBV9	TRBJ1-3	CASSPPTRAGNTIYF
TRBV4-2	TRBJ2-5	CASSQDNTGGQETQYF
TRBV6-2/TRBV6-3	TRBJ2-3	CASTPGLDTDTQYF
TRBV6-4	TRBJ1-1	CASSPKSDGYTEAFF
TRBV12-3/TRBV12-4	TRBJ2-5	CASSLQQGGTQYF
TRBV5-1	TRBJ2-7	CASSLGDTPDGYF
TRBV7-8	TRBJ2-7	CASSLGPGGYEQYF
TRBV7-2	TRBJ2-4	CASSFVPSSGNIQYF
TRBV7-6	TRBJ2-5	CASSLPWTEYEETQYF
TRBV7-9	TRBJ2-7	CASSGGAADYSF
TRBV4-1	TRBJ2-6	CASSQGSGPRSGANVLTF
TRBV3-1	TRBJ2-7	CASSRMTVKPSYEQYF
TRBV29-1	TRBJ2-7	CSVRQGLSSYEQYF
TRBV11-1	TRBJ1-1	CASSWEVGTEAFF
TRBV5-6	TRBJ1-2	CASSPPGQYYGYTF
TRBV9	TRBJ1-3	CASSVEFSGNTIYF
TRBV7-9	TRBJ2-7	CASSLREEQYF